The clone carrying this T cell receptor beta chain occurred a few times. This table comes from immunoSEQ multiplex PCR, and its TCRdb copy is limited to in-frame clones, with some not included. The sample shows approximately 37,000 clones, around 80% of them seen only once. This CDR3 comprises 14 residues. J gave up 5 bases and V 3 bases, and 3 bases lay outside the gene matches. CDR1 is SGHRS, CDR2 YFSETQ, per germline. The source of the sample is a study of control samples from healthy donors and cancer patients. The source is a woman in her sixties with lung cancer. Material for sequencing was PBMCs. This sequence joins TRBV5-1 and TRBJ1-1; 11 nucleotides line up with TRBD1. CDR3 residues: CASSWDRGRTEAFF. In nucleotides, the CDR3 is TGCGCCAGCAGCTGGGACAGGGGGAGGACTGAAGCTTTCTTT.